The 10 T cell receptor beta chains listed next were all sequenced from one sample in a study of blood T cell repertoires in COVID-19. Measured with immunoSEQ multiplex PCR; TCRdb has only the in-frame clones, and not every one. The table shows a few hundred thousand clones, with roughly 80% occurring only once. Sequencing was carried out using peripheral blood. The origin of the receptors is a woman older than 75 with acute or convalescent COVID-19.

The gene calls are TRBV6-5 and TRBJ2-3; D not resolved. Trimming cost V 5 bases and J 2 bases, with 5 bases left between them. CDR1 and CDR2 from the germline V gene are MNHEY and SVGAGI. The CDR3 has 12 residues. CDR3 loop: CASSQFTDTQYF. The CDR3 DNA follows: TGTGCCAGCAGTCAGTTCACAGATACGCAGTATTTT.

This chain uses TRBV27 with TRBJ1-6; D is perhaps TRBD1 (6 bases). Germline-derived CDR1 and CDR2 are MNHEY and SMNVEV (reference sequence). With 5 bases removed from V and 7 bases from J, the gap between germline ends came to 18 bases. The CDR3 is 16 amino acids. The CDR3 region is CASSPPPDRSNSPLHF. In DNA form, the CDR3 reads TGTGCCAGCAGTCCCCCCCCTGACAGGTCAAATTCACCCCTCCACTTT.

For the CDR3, the DNA is TGCAGCGGTAATTTCGGACAGGGAACTGAAGCTTTCTTT. Encoded protein: CSGNFGQGTEAFF. The gene calls are TRBV29-1 and TRBJ1-1; 8 bases are a match to TRBD1. The length of the CDR3 is 13 residues. Germline V gene lookup returns CDR1 SQVTM and CDR2 ANQGSEA. Trimming removed 7 bases from V and 5 bases from J; junction bases left unmatched: 9. The full variable domain, with the rest looked up from reference TRBV29-1 and TRBJ1-1, is SAVISQKPSRDICQRGTSLTIQCQVDSQVTMMFWYRQQPGQSLTLIATANQGSEATYESGFVIDKFPISRPNLTFSTLTVSNMSPEDSSIYLCSGNFGQGTEAFFGQGTRLTVV.

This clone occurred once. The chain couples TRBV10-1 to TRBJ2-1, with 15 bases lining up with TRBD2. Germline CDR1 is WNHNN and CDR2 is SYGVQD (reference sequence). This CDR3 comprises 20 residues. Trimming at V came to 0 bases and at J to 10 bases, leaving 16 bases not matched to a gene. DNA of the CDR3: TGCGCCAGCAGTGAGTCTCCGGGACTAGCGGGAGGCGGCCCTCTAGGAGAGCAGTTCTTC. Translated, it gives CASSESPGLAGGGPLGEQFF.

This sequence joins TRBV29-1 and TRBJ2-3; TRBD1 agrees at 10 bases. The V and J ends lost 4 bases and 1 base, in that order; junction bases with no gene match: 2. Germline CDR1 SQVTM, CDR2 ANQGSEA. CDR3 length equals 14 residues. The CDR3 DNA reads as TGCAGCGTTGTAGGGACAGGGGGCACAGATACGCAGTATTTT. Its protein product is CSVVGTGGTDTQYF.

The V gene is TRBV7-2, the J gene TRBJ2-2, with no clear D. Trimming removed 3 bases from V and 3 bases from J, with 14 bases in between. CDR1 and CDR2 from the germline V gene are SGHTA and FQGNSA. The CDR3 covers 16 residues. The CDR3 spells CASSFLSASYTGELFF. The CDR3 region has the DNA TGTGCCAGCAGCTTCTTAAGCGCGTCGTACACCGGGGAGCTGTTTTTT.

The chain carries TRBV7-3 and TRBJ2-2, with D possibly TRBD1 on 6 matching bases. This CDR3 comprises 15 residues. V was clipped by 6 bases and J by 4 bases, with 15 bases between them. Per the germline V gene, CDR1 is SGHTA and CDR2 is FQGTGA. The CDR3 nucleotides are TGTGCCAGCAGGGAACAGGGTCGGGGCACCGGGGAGCTGTTTTTT. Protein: CASREQGRGTGELFF.

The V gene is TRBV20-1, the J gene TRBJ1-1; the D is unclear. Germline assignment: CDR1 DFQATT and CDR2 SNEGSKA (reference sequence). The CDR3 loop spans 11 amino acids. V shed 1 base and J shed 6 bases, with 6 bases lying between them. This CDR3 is CSARGSAEAFF. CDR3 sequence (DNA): TGCAGTGCTAGAGGTTCAGCTGAAGCTTTCTTT.

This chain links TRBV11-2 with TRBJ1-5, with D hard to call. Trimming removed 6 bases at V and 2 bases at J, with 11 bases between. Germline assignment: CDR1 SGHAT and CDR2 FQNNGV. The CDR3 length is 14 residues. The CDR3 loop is CASSLGRGNQPQHF. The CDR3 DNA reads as TGTGCCAGCAGTTTGGGGAGGGGCAATCAGCCCCAGCATTTT.

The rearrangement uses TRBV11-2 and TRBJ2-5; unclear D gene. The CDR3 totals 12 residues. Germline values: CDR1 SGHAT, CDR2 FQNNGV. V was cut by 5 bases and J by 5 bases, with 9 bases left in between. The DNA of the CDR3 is TGTGCCAGCAGCCCCAACCGGGAGACCCAGTACTTC. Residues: CASSPNRETQYF. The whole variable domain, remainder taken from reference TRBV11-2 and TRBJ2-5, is EAGVAQSPRYKIIEKRQSVAFWCNPISGHATLYWYQQILGQGPKLLIQFQNNGVVDDSQLPKDRFSAERLKGVDSTLKIQPAKLEDSAVYLCASSPNRETQYFGPGTRLLVL.